This T cell receptor (beta chain) stems from a study of cytomegalovirus exposure and HLA in healthy donors. The PCR had 60 Vbeta and 13 Jbeta primers. Libraries were prepared by immunoSEQ multiplex PCR; TCRdb keeps only in-frame clonotypes and omits some of them. Across about 160,000 clones, the top ten clones capture about 1.2% of the sample. While unrecorded immune exposures were likely, the donors were nominally healthy when sampled. General observations from the study: Earlier results showed most TCR beta V segments being productive about 90% or about 30% of the time. Presence/absence analyses assumed roughly uniform sequencing depth across donors. Overall, 164 TCR beta chains were annotated as cytomegalovirus-associated.

The CDR3 is 17 residues long. In germline, CDR1 is KGHSH, CDR2 LQKENI. Deletions cut 1 base from V and 0 bases from J, with 13 bases between. A word on this clone: The antigen is unknown.

This TCR derives from a woman aged 60-75 years in good health and CMV-seronegative. The sequenced sample consisted of PBMCs. The genes are TRBV18 and TRBJ2-1; possibly TRBD2 for D (5 bases). Written as DNA, the CDR3 is TGTGCCAGCTCACCACTTTCCGGGGTGAGCTCCTACAATGAGCAGTTCTTC. It encodes CASSPLSGVSSYNEQFF.